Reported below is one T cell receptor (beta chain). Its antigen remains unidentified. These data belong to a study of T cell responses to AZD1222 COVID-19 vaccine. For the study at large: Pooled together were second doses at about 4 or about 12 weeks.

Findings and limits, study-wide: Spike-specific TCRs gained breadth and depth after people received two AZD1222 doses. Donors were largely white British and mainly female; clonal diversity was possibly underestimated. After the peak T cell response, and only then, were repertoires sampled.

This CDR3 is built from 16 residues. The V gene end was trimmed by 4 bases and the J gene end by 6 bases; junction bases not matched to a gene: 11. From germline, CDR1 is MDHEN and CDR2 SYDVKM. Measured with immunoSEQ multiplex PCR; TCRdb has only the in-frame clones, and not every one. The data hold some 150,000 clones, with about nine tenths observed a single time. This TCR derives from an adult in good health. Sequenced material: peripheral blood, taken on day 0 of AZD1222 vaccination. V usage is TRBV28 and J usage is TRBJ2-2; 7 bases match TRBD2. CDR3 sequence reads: CASSSGLVRGAGELFF. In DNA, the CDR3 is TGTGCCAGCAGTTCCGGACTAGTCCGAGGGGCCGGGGAGCTGTTTTTT. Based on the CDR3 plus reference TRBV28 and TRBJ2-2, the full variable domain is DVKVTQSSRYLVKRTGEKVFLECVQDMDHENMFWYRQDPGLGLRLIYFSYDVKMKEKGDIPEGYSVSREKKERFSLILESASTNQTSMYLCASSSGLVRGAGELFFGEGSRLTVL.